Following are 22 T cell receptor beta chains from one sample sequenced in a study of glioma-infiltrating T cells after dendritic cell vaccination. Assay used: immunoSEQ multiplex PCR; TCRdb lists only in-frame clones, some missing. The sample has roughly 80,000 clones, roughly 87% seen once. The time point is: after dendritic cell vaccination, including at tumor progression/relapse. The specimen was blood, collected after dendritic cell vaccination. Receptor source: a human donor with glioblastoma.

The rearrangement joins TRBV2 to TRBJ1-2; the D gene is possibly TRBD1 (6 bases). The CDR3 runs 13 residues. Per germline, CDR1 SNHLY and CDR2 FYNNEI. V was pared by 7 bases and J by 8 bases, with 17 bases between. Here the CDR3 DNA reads TGTGCCAGCACCATCCTCGGGGGGCGAGGCTACACCTTC. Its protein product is CASTILGGRGYTF.

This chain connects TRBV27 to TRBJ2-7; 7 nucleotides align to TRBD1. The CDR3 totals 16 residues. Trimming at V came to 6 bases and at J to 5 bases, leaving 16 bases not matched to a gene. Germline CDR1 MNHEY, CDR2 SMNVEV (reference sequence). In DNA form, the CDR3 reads TGTGCCAGCAGCTTTGACCATTTGACAGGGTCCAACGAGCAGTACTTC. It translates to CASSFDHLTGSNEQYF.

Written as DNA, the CDR3 is TGCGCCAGCAGCCAAGAGCAGATAGGGGGGGCAAAGACTGAAGCTTTCTTT. Residues: CASSQEQIGGAKTEAFF. The rearrangement uses TRBV4-1 and TRBJ1-1, with D possibly TRBD1 on 6 matching bases. V gave up 0 bases and J gave up 5 bases, with 19 bases separating them. The CDR3 contains 17 residues. Germline CDR1 MGHRA, CDR2 YSYEKL.

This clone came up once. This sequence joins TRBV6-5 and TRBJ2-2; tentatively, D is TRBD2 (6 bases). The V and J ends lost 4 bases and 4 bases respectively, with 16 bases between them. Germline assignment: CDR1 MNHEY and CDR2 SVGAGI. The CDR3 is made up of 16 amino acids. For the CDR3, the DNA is TGTGCCAGCAGTTCGGCCGGGACTTTACCCACCGGGGAGCTGTTTTTT. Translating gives CASSSAGTLPTGELFF.

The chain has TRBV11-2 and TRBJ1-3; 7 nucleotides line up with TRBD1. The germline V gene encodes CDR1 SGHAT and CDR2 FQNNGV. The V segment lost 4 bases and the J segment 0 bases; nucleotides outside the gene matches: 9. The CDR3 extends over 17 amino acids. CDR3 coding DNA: TGTGCCAGCAGCTCATACAGGGGATTGAGCTCTGGAAACACCATATATTTT. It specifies CASSSYRGLSSGNTIYF.

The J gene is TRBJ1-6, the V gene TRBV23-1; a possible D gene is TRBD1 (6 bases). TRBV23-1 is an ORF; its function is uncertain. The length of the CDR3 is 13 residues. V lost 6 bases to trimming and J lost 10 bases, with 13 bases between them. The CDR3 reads CASRYREGSPLHF. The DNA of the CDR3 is TGCGCCAGCAGGTACAGGGAAGGGTCACCCCTCCACTTT.

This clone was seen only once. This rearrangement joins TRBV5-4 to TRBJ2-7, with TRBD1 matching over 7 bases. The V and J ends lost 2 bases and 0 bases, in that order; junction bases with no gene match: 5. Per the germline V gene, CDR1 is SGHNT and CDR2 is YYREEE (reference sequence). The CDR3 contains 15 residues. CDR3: CASSLPGQPSYEQYF. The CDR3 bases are TGTGCCAGCAGCTTACCGGGACAGCCCTCCTACGAGCAGTACTTC.

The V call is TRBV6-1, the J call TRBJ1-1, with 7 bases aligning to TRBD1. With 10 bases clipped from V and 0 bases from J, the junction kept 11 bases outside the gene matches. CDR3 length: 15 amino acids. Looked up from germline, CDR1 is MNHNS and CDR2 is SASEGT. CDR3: CATGTGQTMNTEAFF. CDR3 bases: TGTGCCACCGGGACGGGACAGACCATGAACACTGAAGCTTTCTTT.

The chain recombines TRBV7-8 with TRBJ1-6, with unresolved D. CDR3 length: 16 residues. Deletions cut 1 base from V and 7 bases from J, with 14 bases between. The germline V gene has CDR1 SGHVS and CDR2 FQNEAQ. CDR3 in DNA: TGTGCCAGCAGCTTAGGGCTAGGGAGGCAAAATTCACCCCTCCACTTT. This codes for CASSLGLGRQNSPLHF.

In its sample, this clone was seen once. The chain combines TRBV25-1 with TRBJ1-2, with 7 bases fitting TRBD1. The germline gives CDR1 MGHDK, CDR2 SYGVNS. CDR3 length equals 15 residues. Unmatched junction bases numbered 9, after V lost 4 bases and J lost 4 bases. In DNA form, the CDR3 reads TGTGCCAGCAGTGGACCGGGACAGAAATCCTATGGCTACACCTTC. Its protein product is CASSGPGQKSYGYTF.

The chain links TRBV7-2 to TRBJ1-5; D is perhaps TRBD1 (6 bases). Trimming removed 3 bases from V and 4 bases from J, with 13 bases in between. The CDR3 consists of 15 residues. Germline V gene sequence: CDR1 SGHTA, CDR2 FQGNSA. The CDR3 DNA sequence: TGTGCCAGCAGCTTTACGACAGGCTCGAATCAGCCCCAGCATTTT. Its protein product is CASSFTTGSNQPQHF.

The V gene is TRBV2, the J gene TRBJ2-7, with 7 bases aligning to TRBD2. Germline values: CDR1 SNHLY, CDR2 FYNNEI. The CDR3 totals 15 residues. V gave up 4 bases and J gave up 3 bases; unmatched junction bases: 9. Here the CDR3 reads CASSGVGGSYYEQYF. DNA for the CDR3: TGTGCCAGCAGTGGGGTGGGCGGGAGTTACTACGAGCAGTACTTC.

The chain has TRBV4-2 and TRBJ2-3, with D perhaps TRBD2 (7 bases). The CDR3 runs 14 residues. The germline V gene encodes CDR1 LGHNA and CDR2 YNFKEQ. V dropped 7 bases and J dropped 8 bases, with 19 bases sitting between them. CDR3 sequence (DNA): TGTGCCAGCACCTCCAGAGGGGGGGCGGGTACGCAGTATTTT. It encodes CASTSRGGAGTQYF.

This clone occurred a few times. The CDR3 is CASSVRDKGAPLHF. DNA for the CDR3: TGTGCCAGCAGCGTCCGGGACAAAGGGGCACCCCTCCACTTT. This chain uses TRBV9 with TRBJ1-6, with a tentative D call TRBD1 (6 bases). Trimming took off 2 bases at V and 11 bases at J, with 14 bases between the two ends. The length of the CDR3 is 14 residues. CDR1 SGDLS and CDR2 YYNGEE come from the germline V gene.

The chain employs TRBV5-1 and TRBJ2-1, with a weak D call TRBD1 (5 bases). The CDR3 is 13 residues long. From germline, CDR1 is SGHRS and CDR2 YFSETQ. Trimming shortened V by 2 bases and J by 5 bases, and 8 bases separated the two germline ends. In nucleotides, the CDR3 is TGCGCCAGCAGCTTCAAAGGGGACAATGAGCAGTTCTTC. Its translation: CASSFKGDNEQFF.

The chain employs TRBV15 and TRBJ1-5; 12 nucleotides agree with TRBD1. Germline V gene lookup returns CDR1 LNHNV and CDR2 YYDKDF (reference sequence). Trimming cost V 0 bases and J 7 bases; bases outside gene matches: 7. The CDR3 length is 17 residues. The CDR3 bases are TGTGCCACCAGCAGAGATCGGGGGACAGGGGGCGTACAGCCCCAGCATTTT. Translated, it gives CATSRDRGTGGVQPQHF. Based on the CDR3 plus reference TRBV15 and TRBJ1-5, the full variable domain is DAMVIQNPRYQVTQFGKPVTLSCSQTLNHNVMYWYQQKSSQAPKLLFHYYDKDFNNEADTPDNFQSRRPNTSFCFLDIRSPGLGDTAMYLCATSRDRGTGGVQPQHFGDGTRLSIL.

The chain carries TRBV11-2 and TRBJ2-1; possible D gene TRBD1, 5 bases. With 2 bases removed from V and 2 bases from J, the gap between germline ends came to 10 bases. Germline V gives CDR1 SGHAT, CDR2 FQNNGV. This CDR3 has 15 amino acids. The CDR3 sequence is CASSLLGQPYNEQFF. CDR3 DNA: TGTGCCAGCAGCTTATTGGGGCAGCCCTACAATGAGCAGTTCTTC.

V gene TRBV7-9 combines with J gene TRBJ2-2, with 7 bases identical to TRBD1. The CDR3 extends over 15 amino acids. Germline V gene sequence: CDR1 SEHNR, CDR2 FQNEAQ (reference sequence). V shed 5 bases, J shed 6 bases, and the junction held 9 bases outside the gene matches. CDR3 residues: CASSPRETGPGELFF. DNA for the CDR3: TGTGCCAGCAGCCCCAGGGAGACAGGGCCCGGGGAGCTGTTTTTT.

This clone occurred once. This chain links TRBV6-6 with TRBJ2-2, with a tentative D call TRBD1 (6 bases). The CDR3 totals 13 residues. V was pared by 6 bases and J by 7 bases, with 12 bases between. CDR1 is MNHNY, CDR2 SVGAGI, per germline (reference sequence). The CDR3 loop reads CASSLQGHGELFF. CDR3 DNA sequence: TGTGCCAGCAGCCTACAGGGTCACGGGGAGCTGTTTTTT.

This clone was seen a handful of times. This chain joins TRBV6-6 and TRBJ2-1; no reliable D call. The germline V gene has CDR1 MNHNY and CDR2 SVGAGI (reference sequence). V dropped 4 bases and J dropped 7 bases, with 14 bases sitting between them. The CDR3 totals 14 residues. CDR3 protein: CASSSLRFGNEQFF. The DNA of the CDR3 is TGTGCCAGCAGTTCACTGAGATTCGGTAATGAGCAGTTCTTC.

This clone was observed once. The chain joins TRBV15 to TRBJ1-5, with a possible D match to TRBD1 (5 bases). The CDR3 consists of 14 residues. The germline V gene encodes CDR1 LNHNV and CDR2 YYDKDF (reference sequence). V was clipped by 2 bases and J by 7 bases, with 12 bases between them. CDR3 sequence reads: CATSRRQTSQPQHF. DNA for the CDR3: TGTGCCACCAGCAGAAGACAGACGAGCCAGCCCCAGCATTTT.

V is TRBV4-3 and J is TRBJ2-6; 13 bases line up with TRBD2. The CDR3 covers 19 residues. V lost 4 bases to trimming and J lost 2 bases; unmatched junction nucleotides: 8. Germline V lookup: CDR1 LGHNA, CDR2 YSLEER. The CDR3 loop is CASSPLGLAGATGANVLTF. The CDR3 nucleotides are TGCGCCAGCAGCCCACTAGGACTAGCGGGAGCTACTGGGGCCAACGTCCTGACTTTC.